Detailed here is one TCR beta chain. The antigen remains undetermined. Libraries of TRB cDNA were made by 5' RACE and carried UMIs. Reanalyzing the 5' RACE reads, TCRdb keeps one entry per CDR3 protein, without DNA. This sample lists tens of thousands of distinct CDR3 sequences; its ten largest clones have almost 0.55%. This entry belongs to a study of CXCR3-negative and CXCR3-positive naive CD8 T cells. Study outcomes and limitations: TRB CDR3s of CXCR3-positive naive cells were more hydrophobic than those of CXCR3-negative naive cells. Both naive subsets showed comparably high diversity, and memory CD8+ cells showed much lower diversity.

Sequencing was carried out using naive CXCR3+ CD8+ T cells from blood. Noted subset: CD45RO-CCR7+CD27+CD95- naive CD8+ T cells expressing CXCR3 (TNR3+). This TCR derives from a human donor in good health. Some clones in this sample may be carry-over from other donors' samples.

The CDR3: CSVEERGGNTEAFF. The chain couples TRBV29-1 to TRBJ1-1; TCRdb's D call, TRBD1, is unchecked because there is no DNA. Germline V lookup: CDR1 SQVTM, CDR2 ANQGSEA. CDR3 length: 14 residues.